The clone carrying this T cell receptor (beta chain) showed up just once. The antigen is undetermined. Prior to sequencing, the ViraFEST assay stimulated PBMC with viral peptide pools, which expanded the antigen-specific CD4+ T cells. Having been cultured for around nine days, the cells underwent CD4+ T cell isolation. Absence of prior SARS-CoV-2 infection characterized the vaccine recipients, who showed negative nucleocapsid antibodies. A few million PBMC were placed in each well, which was supplemented with approximately 10 IU/ml IL-2 and 10 ug/ml peptides. Researchers swapped half the medium for IL-2 medium on both days 3 and 7. The data originate from a study of vaccination effects on CD4 cells after COVID-19. Study-level information: It was two doses of either the BNT162b2 or mRNA-1273 vaccine that participants received.

This CDR3 is built from 11 residues. The V gene lost 5 bases and the J gene lost 6 bases, with 5 bases spanning the gap. Germline V gene data show CDR1 as MNHEY and CDR2 as SVGEGT. Sequencing used immunoSEQ multiplex PCR; TCRdb keeps in-frame clones, though not all of them. The data hold about 34,000 clones, with around 73% observed a single time. The rearrangement joins TRBV6-2 or TRBV6-3 to TRBJ2-1; a weak D match, TRBD1 (5 bases). The sequence came from a human donor who received a COVID-19 vaccine. The source material was CD4+ T cells from PBMCs cultured with HCoV-OC43 spike peptides, sampled before COVID-19 vaccination. The subset denotes: HCoV-OC43 spike overlapping peptide pool stimulation. The CDR3 sequence is CASSRGNEQFF. For the CDR3, the DNA is TGTGCCAGCAGTAGGGGCAATGAGCAGTTCTTC.